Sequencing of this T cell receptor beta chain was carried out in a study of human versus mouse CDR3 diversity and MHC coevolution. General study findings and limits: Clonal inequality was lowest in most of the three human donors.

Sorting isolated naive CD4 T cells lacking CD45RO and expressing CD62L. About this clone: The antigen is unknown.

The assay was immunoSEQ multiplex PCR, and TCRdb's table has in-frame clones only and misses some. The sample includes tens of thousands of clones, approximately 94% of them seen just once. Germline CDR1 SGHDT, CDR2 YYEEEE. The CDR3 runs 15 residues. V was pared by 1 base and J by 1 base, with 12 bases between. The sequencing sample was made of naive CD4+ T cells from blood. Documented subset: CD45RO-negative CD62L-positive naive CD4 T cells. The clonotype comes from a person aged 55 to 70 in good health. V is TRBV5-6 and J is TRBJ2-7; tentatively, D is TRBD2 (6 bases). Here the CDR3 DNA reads TGTGCCAGCAGCTTGTGGGCGGGACGTTCCTACGAGCAGTACTTC. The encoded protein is CASSLWAGRSYEQYF.